These T cell receptor beta chains were read from a single sample in a study of T-cell memory formation after mild COVID-19. TCRdb used MiXCR to reprocess the 5' RACE reads, holding one entry per CDR3 protein. Here the sample spans a few hundred thousand distinct CDR3 sequences, about 16% being singletons. Source material: PBMCs or a T cell subset sorted from them (not recorded which). These receptors all stem from a young man who had mild COVID-19 (a few samples of this study predate the infection). Cell type and time point are not known. Each CDR3 is given with its conserved first and last residue. Fields, in order: clone size, D gene, J gene, V gene, CDR3 protein, CDR3 DNA. A D gene is named only where the DNA matches it firmly. For some rows the clone size is stated as once, few or many, or as a class when expanded; others skip it.

many | . | TRBJ1-2 | TRBV7-9 | CASSLGSPGYTF | TGTGCCAGCAGCTTAGGCAGTCCTGGCTACACCTTC
. | . | TRBJ1-1 | TRBV20-1 | CSARASGVEAFF | TGCAGTGCTAGGGCCTCAGGCGTCGAAGCTTTCTTT
. | . | TRBJ2-3 | TRBV12-3/TRBV12-4 | CASSRGWADTQYF | TGTGCCAGCAGCCGAGGGTGGGCAGATACGCAGTATTTT
few | TRBD2 | TRBJ2-1 | TRBV5-1 | CASSPVAGSSYNEQFF | TGCGCCAGCAGCCCGGTAGCGGGAAGCTCCTACAATGAGCAGTTCTTC
few | . | TRBJ1-2 | TRBV12-3/TRBV12-4 | CATHHDSHYGYTF | TGTGCCACCCATCACGACAGCCACTATGGCTACACCTTC
. | . | TRBJ1-1 | TRBV5-1 | CASSTRPVDMNTEAFF | TGCGCCAGCAGCACCCGACCCGTGGACATGAACACTGAAGCTTTCTTT
few | . | TRBJ1-2 | TRBV30 | CAWSTGYGYTF | TGTGCCTGGAGCACGGGCTATGGCTACACCTTC
few | . | TRBJ2-3 | TRBV18 | CASSPFRSTDTQYF | TGTGCCAGCTCACCATTTAGGAGCACAGATACGCAGTATTTT
. | . | TRBJ1-5 | TRBV3-1 | CASSQDRNNQPQHF | TGTGCCAGCAGCCAAGACAGGAACAATCAGCCCCAGCATTTT
few | TRBD1 | TRBJ2-5 | TRBV3-1 | CASSRTGDGETQYF | TGTGCCAGCAGCCGGACAGGGGACGGGGAGACCCAGTACTTC
. | . | TRBJ2-5 | TRBV7-9 | CASSTTGQETQYF | TGTGCCAGCAGCACGACAGGTCAAGAGACCCAGTACTTC
. | . | TRBJ1-1 | TRBV27 | CASSLGLGAEAFF | TGTGCCAGCAGTTTAGGACTGGGGGCTGAAGCTTTCTTT
few | . | TRBJ1-5 | TRBV6-2/TRBV6-3 | CASTEAGPHSQPQHF | TGTGCCAGCACCGAGGCCGGGCCCCACAGCCAGCCCCAGCATTTT
. | . | TRBJ1-4 | TRBV28 | CALGGPGREKLFF | TGTGCCTTAGGAGGTCCAGGGCGGGAAAAACTGTTTTTT
. | TRBD1 | TRBJ2-5 | TRBV15 | CATSGGTGGSQETQYF | TGTGCCACCAGCGGGGGAACAGGGGGTAGCCAAGAGACCCAGTACTTC
few | . | TRBJ2-5 | TRBV20-1 | CSASPGAGGETQYF | TGCAGTGCTAGCCCGGGGGCAGGAGGAGAGACCCAGTACTTC
. | . | TRBJ2-5 | TRBV6-1 | CASSQQTPPGETQYF | TGTGCCAGCAGTCAGCAAACACCTCCCGGAGAGACCCAGTACTTC
many | TRBD2 | TRBJ2-1 | TRBV7-7 | CASSRGGQFDEQFF | TGTGCTAGCAGTCGGGGGGGTCAGTTTGATGAGCAGTTCTTC
many | TRBD2 | TRBJ2-3 | TRBV4-1 | CASSHSGTRQRDTQYF | TGCGCCAGCAGCCATTCCGGGACTAGGCAGCGTGATACGCAGTATTTT
few | TRBD2 | TRBJ2-3 | TRBV11-1 | CASSSTGGAETDTQYF | TGTGCCAGCAGCTCGACCGGGGGGGCTGAGACAGATACGCAGTATTTT
few | TRBD1 | TRBJ2-2 | TRBV24-1 | CATSTSFGTGFGGELFF | TGTGCCACCTCTACCTCCTTCGGGACAGGGTTCGGCGGGGAGCTGTTTTTT
few | . | TRBJ2-7 | TRBV15 | CATSRGGGATGLTYEQYF | TGTGCCACCAGCAGAGGAGGAGGGGCGACGGGATTAACCTACGAGCAGTACTTC
. | . | TRBJ2-1 | TRBV7-3 | CASSMELSEQFF | TGTGCCAGCAGCATGGAACTCTCTGAGCAGTTCTTC
few | . | TRBJ2-3 | TRBV7-2 | CASSPTWDTQYF | TGTGCCAGCAGCCCAACTTGGGATACGCAGTATTTT
once | TRBD2 | TRBJ2-1 | TRBV27 | CASSSGLAGGHRFF | TGTGCCAGCAGTTCAGGACTAGCGGGGGGGCATCGGTTCTTC
. | TRBD2 | TRBJ2-3 | TRBV20-1 | CSARTGLAEDTDTQYF | TGCAGTGCTAGGACCGGACTAGCGGAGGACACAGATACGCAGTATTTT
many | . | TRBJ2-4 | TRBV6-5 | CASSPVGGRWGNIQYF | TGTGCCAGCAGCCCGGTGGGGGGGCGATGGGGAAACATTCAGTACTTC
many | . | TRBJ2-3 | TRBV28 | CASSIGASSTDTQYF | TGTGCCAGCTCGATTGGCGCCAGCTCCACAGATACGCAGTATTTT
few | . | TRBJ1-1 | TRBV15 | CATSRSSLNTEAFF | TGTGCCACCAGCAGATCGTCGTTGAACACTGAAGCTTTCTTT
many | . | TRBJ2-5 | TRBV4-1 | CASTQESAIQETQYF | TGCGCCAGCACCCAAGAGTCGGCTATCCAAGAGACCCAGTACTTC
. | . | TRBJ2-1 | TRBV7-2 | CASSPAPGYNEQFF | TGTGCCAGCAGCCCCGCCCCGGGGTACAATGAGCAGTTCTTC
. | . | TRBJ1-2 | TRBV7-2 | CASSPRGFDGYTF | TGTGCCAGCAGCCCCAGGGGATTCGATGGCTACACCTTC
. | . | TRBJ1-5 | TRBV27 | CASSLSGGQWQPQHF | TGTGCCAGCAGTTTATCTGGGGGGCAATGGCAGCCCCAGCATTTT
few | TRBD2 | TRBJ2-1 | TRBV20-1 | CSARSLADNEQFF | TGCAGTGCTAGAAGTCTAGCGGACAATGAGCAGTTCTTC
few | TRBD1 | TRBJ2-3 | TRBV6-2/TRBV6-3 | CASKTGTGGTDTQYF | TGTGCCAGCAAAACCGGGACAGGGGGCACAGATACGCAGTATTTT
. | . | TRBJ1-5 | TRBV20-1 | CSANYRRDQPQHF | TGCAGTGCTAACTATCGCCGGGATCAGCCCCAGCATTTT
few | TRBD2 | TRBJ2-5 | TRBV4-2 | CASSQATGGRLETQYF | TGTGCCAGCAGCCAAGCAACGGGGGGGCGGTTAGAGACCCAGTACTTC
many | TRBD2 | TRBJ2-3 | TRBV4-3 | CASSQDTPSGGGATDTQYF | TGCGCCAGCAGCCAAGACACCCCGTCTGGCGGGGGGGCCACAGATACGCAGTATTTT
few | TRBD1 | TRBJ1-1 | TRBV12-3/TRBV12-4 | CASTHADRGQGTEAFF | TGTGCCAGCACCCACGCAGATCGTGGACAGGGGACTGAAGCTTTCTTT
few | . | TRBJ2-1 | TRBV29-1 | CSVEVHLSSYNEQFF | TGCAGCGTTGAGGTCCACCTCAGCTCCTACAATGAGCAGTTCTTC
once | . | TRBJ1-2 | TRBV30 | CAWSDSLQGGYTF | TGTGCCTGGAGTGACAGCCTTCAAGGGGGCTACACCTTC
few | TRBD2 | TRBJ2-3 | TRBV24-1 | CATSDFLAGVADTQYF | TGTGCCACCAGTGATTTTCTAGCGGGGGTTGCAGATACGCAGTATTTT
few | TRBD1 | TRBJ2-7 | TRBV7-9 | CASSSWDSQGEQYF | TGTGCCAGCAGCTCCTGGGACAGCCAAGGGGAGCAGTACTTC
few | . | TRBJ1-2 | TRBV9 | CASSTSTGTTYGYTF | TGTGCCAGCAGCACATCCACCGGGACTACCTATGGCTACACCTTC
few | . | TRBJ1-2 | TRBV12-3/TRBV12-4 | CASSLQGAYGYTF | TGTGCCAGCAGTCTCCAGGGAGCCTATGGCTACACCTTC
. | TRBD1 | TRBJ1-6 | TRBV20-1 | CSAVPGTGGGYSPLHF | TGCAGTGCTGTTCCGGGGACAGGGGGTGGGTATTCACCCCTCCACTTT
few | TRBD2 | TRBJ2-2 | TRBV5-1 | CASSPSGGAVDTGELFF | TGCGCCAGCAGCCCTAGCGGGGGGGCCGTGGACACCGGGGAGCTGTTTTTT
few | . | TRBJ1-3 | TRBV20-1 | CSARDPAAGNTIYF | TGCAGTGCTAGAGACCCCGCGGCTGGAAACACCATATATTTT
many | TRBD2 | TRBJ2-3 | TRBV9 | CASSVGREGDTQYF | TGTGCCAGCAGCGTAGGCAGGGAGGGAGATACGCAGTATTTT
few | . | TRBJ2-7 | TRBV4-2 | CASSQDLFGVPSYEQYF | TGTGCCAGCAGCCAAGATCTTTTCGGGGTACCCTCCTACGAGCAGTACTTC
. | TRBD1 | TRBJ1-5 | TRBV6-2/TRBV6-3 | CASRRDRASNQPQHF | TGTGCCAGCAGAAGGGACAGGGCTAGCAATCAGCCCCAGCATTTT
. | . | TRBJ1-1 | TRBV2 | CASNMQGGLTEAFF | TGTGCCAGCAATATGCAAGGGGGACTTACTGAAGCTTTCTTT
. | . | TRBJ2-7 | TRBV5-5 | CASSLPGGLNEQYF | TGTGCCAGCAGCTTGCCGGGGGGCCTGAACGAGCAGTACTTC
few | . | TRBJ2-7 | TRBV15 | CATSRDHGQITEQYF | TGTGCCACCAGCAGAGATCACGGACAAATCACCGAGCAGTACTTC
. | . | TRBJ2-5 | TRBV20-1 | CSARSLGTVEETQYF | TGCAGTGCTAGGAGTCTAGGGACGGTTGAAGAGACCCAGTACTTC